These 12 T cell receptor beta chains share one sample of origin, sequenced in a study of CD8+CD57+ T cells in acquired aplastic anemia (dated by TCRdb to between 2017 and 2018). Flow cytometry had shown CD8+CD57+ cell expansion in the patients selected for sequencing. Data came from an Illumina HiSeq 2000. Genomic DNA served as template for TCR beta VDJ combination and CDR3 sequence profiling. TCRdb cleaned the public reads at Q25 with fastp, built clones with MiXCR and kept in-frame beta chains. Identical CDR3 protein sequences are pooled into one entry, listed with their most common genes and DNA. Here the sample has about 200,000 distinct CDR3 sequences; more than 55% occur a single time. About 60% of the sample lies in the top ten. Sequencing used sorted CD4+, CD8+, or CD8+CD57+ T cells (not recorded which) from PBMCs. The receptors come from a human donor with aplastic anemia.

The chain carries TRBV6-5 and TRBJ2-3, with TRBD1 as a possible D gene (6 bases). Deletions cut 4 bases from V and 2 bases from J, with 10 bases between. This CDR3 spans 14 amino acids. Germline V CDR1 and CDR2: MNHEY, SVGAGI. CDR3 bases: TGTGCCAGCAGTTCCAGGGGTTACACAGATACGCAGTATTTT. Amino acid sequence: CASSSRGYTDTQYF.

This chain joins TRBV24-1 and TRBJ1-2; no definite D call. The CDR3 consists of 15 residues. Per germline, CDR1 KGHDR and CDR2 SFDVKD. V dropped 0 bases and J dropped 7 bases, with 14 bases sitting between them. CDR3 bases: TGTGCCACCAGTGATTTGAACACCCTAGAGGCTGGCTACACCTTC. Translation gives CATSDLNTLEAGYTF.

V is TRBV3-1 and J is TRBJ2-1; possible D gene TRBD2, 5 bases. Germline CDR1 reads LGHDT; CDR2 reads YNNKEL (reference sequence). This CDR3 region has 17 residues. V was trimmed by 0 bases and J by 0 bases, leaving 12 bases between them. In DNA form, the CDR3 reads TGTGCCAGCAGCCAAGAGGGCGGGTTATTCTCCTACAATGAGCAGTTCTTC. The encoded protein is CASSQEGGLFSYNEQFF.

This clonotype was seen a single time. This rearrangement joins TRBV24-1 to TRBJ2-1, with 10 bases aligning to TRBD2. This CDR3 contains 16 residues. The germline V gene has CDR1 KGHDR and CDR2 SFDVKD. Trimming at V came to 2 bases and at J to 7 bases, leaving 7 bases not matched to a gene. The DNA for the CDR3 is TGTGCCACCAGTGATTCCCTACTAGCGGGGTTGAATGAGCAGTTCTTC. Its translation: CATSDSLLAGLNEQFF.

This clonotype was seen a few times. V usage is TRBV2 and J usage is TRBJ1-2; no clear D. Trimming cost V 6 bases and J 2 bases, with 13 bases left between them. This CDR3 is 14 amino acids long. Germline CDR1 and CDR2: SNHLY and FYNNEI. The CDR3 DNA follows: TGTGCCAGCAGCGTATTGGTGAGGAACTATGGCTACACCTTC. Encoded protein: CASSVLVRNYGYTF. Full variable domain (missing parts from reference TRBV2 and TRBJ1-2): EPEVTQTPSHQVTQMGQEVILRCVPISNHLYFYWYRQILGQKVEFLVSFYNNEISEKSEIFDDQFSVERPDGSNFTLKIRSTKLEDSAMYFCASSVLVRNYGYTFGSGTRLTVV.

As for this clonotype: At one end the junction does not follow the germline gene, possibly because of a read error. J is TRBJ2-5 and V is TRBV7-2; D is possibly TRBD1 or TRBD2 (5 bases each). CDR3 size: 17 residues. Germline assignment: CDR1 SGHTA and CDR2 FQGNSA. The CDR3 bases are TGCGCCAGCAGCGGTCAGGGCCGGTTGGGTCCACAAGAGACCCAGTACTTC. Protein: CASSGQGRLGPQETQYF.

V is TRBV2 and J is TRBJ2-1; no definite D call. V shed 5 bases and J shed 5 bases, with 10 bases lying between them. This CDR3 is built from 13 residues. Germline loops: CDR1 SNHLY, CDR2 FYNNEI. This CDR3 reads CASSKLRNNEQFF. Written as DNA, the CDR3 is TGTGCCAGCAGTAAACTTCGCAACAATGAGCAGTTCTTC.

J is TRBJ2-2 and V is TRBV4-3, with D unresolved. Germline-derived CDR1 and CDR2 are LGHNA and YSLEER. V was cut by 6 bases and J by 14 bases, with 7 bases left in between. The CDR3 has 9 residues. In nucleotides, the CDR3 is TGCGCCAGCAGTTCTGTTCTGTTTTTT. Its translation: CASSSVLFF.

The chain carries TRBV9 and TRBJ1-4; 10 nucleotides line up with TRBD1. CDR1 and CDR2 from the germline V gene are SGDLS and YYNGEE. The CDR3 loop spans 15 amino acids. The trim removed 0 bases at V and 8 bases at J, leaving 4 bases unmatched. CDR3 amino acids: CASSVVGTGDEKLFF. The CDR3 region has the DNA TGTGCCAGCAGCGTAGTAGGGACAGGGGACGAAAAACTGTTTTTT.

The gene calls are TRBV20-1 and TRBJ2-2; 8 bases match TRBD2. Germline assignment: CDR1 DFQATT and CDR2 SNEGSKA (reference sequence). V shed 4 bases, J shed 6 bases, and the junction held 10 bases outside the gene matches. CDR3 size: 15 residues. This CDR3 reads CSATSFSGVAGELFF. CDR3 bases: TGCAGTGCTACCTCCTTTAGCGGGGTGGCCGGGGAGCTGTTTTTT.

CDR3 protein: CASSRLAGGRSEQFF. The DNA for the CDR3 is TGTGCCAGCAGCAGACTAGCGGGGGGGCGGTCTGAGCAGTTCTTC. The V call is TRBV13, the J call TRBJ2-1; 14 nucleotides match TRBD2. Germline trimming cut 5 bases from V and 9 bases from J; bases unmatched to any gene: 6. The CDR3 totals 15 residues. Germline V gives CDR1 PRHDT, CDR2 FYEKMQ (reference sequence).

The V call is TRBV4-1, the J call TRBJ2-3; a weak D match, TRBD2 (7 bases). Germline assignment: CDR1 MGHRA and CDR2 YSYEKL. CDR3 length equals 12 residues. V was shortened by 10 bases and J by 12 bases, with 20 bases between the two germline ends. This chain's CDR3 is CATRGGDDAQYF. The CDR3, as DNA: TGCGCCACGCGAGGGGGGGACGATGCCCAGTATTTT.